This TCR beta chain stems from a study of post-analysis software for immune sequencing data. The wider study: The patients showed relapsing-remitting, secondary progressive and progressive-relapsing multiple sclerosis courses. Findings of the study overall: In patients, TRBV5-6, TRBV5-1 and TRBV20-1 belonged to five or six TRBV segments found more frequently than in controls. F measure clustering grouped samples strongly by preparation batch.

As for this clonotype: What it recognizes is unknown.

CDR1 and CDR2 (germline): SGHVS, FNYEAQ. CDR3 length: 17 residues. V lost 5 bases and J lost 0; bases outside the gene matches: 10. The TCR beta cDNA libraries contained unique molecular identifiers. TCRdb analysed the PCR reads with MiXCR anew, one entry per CDR3 protein. Of some 890,000 distinct CDR3 sequences in the sample, approximately 57% were seen once. The sequenced material came from blood. This chain uses TRBV7-6 with TRBJ2-1, with 7 bases fitting TRBD2. This TCR came from a girl aged 10-17 years with multiple sclerosis. The CDR3 DNA sequence: TGTGCCAGCAGCCCCGGCGCGGGGGTTAGCTCCTACAATGAGCAGTTCTTC. Its protein is CASSPGAGVSSYNEQFF.